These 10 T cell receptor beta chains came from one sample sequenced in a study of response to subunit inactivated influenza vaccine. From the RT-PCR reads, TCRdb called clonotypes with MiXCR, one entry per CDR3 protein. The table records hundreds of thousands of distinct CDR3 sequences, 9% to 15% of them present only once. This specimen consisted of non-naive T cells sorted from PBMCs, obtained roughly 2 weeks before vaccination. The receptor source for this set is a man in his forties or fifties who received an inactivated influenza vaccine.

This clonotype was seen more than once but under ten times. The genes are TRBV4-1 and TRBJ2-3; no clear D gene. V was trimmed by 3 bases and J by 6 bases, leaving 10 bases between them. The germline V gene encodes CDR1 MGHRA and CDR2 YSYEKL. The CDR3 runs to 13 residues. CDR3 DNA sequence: TGCGCCAGCAGCCACCCCGGCAGGGATACGCAGTATTTT. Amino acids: CASSHPGRDTQYF.

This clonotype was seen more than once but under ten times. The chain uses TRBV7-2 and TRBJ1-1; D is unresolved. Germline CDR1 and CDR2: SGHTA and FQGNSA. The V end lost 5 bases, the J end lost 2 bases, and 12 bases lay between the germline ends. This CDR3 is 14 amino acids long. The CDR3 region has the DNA TGTGCCAGCAGCCGTTCGACTTTCAACACTGAAGCTTTCTTT. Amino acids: CASSRSTFNTEAFF. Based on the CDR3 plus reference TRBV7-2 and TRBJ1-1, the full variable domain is GAGVSQSPSNKVTEKGKDVELRCDPISGHTALYWYRQSLGQGLEFLIYFQGNSAPDKSGLPSDRFSAERTGGSVSTLTIQRTQQEDSAVYLCASSRSTFNTEAFFGQGTRLTVV.

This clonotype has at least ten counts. CDR3 residues: CSVEGRSVYEQYF. DNA for the CDR3: TGCAGCGTTGAAGGGAGATCGGTCTACGAGCAGTACTTC. The chain recombines TRBV29-1 with TRBJ2-7, with unresolved D. Germline CDR1 reads SQVTM; CDR2 reads ANQGSEA. V gave up 1 base and J gave up 3 bases, with 10 bases separating them. CDR3 length: 13 residues.

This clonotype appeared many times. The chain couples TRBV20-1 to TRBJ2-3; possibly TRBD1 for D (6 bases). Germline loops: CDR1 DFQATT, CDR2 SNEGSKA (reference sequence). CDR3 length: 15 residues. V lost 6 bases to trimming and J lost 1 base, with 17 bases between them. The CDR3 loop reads CSATSRGGRTDTQYF. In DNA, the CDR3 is TGCAGTGCCACCTCCCGAGGGGGACGCACAGATACGCAGTATTTT.

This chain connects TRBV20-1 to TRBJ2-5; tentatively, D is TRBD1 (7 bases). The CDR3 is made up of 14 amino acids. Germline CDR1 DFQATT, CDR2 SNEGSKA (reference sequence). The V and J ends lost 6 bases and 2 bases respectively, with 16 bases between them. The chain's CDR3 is CSARGATGQETQYF. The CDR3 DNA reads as TGCAGTGCGAGGGGGGCGACAGGGCAAGAGACCCAGTACTTC.

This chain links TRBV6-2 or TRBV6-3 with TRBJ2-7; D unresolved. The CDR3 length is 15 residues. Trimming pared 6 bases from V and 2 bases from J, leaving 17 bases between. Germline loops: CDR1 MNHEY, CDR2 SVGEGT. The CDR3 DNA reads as TGTGCCAGCAGCTCCATTGCAGGCCCTCCCTACGAGCAGTACTTC. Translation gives CASSSIAGPPYEQYF.

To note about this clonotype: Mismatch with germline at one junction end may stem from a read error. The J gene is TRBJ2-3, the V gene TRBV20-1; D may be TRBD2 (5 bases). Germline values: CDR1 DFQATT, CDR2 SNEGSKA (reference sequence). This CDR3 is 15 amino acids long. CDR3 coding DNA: TGCTGTGCTAGCCCTCCGGGGAGAAACACAGATACGCAGTATTTT. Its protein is CCASPPGRNTDTQYF.

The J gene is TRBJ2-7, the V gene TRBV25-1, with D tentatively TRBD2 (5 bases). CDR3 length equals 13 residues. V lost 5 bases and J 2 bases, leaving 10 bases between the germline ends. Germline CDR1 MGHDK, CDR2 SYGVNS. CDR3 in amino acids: CASSHIGTYEQYF. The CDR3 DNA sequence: TGTGCCAGCAGTCACATCGGGACCTACGAGCAGTACTTC.

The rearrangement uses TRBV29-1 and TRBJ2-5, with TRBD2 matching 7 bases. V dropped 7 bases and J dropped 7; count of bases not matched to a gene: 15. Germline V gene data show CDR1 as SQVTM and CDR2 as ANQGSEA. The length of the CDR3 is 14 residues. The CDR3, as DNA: TGCAGCGGTGGTGGGGCTAGCGGAGGTGGGACCCAGTACTTC. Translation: CSGGGASGGGTQYF.

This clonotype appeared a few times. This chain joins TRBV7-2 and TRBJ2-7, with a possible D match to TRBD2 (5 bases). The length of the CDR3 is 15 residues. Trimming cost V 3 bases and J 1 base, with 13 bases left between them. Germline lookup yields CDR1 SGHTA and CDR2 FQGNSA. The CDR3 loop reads CASSFSEGSSYEQYF. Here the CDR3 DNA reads TGTGCCAGCAGCTTTAGCGAGGGTTCTTCCTACGAGCAGTACTTC.